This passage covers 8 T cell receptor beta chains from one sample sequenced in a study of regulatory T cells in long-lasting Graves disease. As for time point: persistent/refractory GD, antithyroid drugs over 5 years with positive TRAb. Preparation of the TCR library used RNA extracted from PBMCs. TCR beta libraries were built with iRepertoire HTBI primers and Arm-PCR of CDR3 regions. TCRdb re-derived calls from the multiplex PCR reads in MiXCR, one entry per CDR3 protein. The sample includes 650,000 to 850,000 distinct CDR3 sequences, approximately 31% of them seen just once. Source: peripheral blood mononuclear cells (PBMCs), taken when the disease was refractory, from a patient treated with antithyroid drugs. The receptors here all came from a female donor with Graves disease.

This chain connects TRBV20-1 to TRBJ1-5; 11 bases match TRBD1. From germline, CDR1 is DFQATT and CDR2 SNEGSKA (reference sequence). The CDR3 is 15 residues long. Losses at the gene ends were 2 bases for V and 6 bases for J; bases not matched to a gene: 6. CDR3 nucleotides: TGCAGTGCTAGAACCCCGGGACAGGGGGGTCAGCCCCAGCATTTT. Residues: CSARTPGQGGQPQHF.

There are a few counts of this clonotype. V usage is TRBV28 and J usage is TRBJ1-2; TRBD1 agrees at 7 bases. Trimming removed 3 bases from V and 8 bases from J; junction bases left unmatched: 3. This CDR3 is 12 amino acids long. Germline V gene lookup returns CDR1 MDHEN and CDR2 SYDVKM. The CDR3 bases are TGTGCCAGCAGTTTTAAGGACAGGGGCTACACCTTC. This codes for CASSFKDRGYTF.

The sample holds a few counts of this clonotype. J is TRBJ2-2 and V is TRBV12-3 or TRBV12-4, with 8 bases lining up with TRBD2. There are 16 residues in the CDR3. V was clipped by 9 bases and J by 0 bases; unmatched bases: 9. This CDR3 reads CASISNSGANTGELFF. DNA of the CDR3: TGTGCCAGTATATCTAATAGCGGGGCGAACACCGGGGAGCTGTTTTTT.

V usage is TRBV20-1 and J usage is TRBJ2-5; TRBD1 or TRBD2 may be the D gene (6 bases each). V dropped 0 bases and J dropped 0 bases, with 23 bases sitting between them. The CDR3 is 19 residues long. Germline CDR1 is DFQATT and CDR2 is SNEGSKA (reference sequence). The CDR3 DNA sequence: TGCAGTGCTAGAGATCTGGAGGGCGTACAGGGACGGTACCAAGAGACCCAGTACTTC. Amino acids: CSARDLEGVQGRYQETQYF.

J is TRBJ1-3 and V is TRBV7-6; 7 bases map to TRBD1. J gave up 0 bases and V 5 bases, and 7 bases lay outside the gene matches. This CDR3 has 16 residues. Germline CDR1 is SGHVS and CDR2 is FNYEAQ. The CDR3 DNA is TGTGCCAGCAGCCTTGGGACAGCTTTCTCTGGAAACACCATATATTTT. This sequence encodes CASSLGTAFSGNTIYF.

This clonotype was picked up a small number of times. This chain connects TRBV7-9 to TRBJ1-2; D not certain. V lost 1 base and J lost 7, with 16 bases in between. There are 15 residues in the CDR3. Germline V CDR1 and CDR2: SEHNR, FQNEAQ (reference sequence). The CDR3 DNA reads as TGTGCCAGCAGCTTAGTGGCGGACTCACGTTTTGGCTACACCTTC. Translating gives CASSLVADSRFGYTF.

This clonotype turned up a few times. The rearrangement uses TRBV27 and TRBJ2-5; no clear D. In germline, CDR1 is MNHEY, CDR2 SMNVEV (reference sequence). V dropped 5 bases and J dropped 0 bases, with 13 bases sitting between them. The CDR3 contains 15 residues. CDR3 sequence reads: CASSARGTDQETQYF. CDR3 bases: TGTGCCAGCAGTGCAAGAGGTACAGACCAAGAGACCCAGTACTTC.

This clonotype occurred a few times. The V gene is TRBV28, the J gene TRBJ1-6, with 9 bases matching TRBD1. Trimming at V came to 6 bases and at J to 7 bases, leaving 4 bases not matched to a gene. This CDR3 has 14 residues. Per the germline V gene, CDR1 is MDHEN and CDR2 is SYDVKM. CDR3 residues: CASRVDRGNSPLHF. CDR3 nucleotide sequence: TGTGCCAGCAGGGTAGACAGGGGGAATTCACCCCTCCACTTT. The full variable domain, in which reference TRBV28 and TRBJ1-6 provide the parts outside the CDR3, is DVKVTQSSRYLVKRTGEKVFLECVQDMDHENMFWYRQDPGLGLRLIYFSYDVKMKEKGDIPEGYSVSREKKERFSLILESASTNQTSMYLCASRVDRGNSPLHFGNGTRLTVT.